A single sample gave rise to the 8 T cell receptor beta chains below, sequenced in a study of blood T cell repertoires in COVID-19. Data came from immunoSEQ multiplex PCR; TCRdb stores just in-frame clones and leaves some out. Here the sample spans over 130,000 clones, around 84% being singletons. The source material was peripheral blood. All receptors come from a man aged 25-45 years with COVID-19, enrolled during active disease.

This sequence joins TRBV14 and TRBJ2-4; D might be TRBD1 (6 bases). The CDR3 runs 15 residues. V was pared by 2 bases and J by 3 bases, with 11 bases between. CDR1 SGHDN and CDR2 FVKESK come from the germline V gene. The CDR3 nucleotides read TGTGCCAGCAGCCAAAACAGGGTGGGCAAAAACATTCAGTACTTC. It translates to CASSQNRVGKNIQYF.

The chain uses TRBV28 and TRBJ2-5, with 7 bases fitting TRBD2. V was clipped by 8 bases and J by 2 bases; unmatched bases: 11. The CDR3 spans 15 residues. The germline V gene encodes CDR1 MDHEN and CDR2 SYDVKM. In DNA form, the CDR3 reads TGTGCCAGCTCGTCGCCGCGGGAGCCGCAAGAGACCCAGTACTTC. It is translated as CASSSPREPQETQYF. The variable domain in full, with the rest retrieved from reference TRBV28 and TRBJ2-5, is DVKVTQSSRYLVKRTGEKVFLECVQDMDHENMFWYRQDPGLGLRLIYFSYDVKMKEKGDIPEGYSVSREKKERFSLILESASTNQTSMYLCASSSPREPQETQYFGPGTRLLVL.

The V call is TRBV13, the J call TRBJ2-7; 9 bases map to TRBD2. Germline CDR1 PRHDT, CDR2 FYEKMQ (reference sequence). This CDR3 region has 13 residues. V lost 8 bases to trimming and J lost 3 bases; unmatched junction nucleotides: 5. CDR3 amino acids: CASRLAGFYEQYF. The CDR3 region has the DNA TGTGCCAGCCGTCTAGCGGGATTCTACGAGCAGTACTTC. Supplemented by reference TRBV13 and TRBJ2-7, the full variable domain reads AAGVIQSPRHLIKEKRETATLKCYPIPRHDTVYWYQQGPGQDPQFLISFYEKMQSDKGSIPDRFSAQQFSDYHSELNMSSLELGDSALYFCASRLAGFYEQYFGPGTRLTVT.

The CDR3 spells CAWSIPGAWGGNQPQHF. DNA for the CDR3: TGTGCCTGGAGTATACCCGGAGCATGGGGGGGCAATCAGCCCCAGCATTTT. The chain links TRBV30 to TRBJ1-5; D perhaps matches TRBD1 (5 bases). CDR3 length: 17 residues. Germline loops: CDR1 GTSNPN, CDR2 SVGIG (reference sequence). The V end was cut by 2 bases, the J end by 2 bases, with 19 bases between.

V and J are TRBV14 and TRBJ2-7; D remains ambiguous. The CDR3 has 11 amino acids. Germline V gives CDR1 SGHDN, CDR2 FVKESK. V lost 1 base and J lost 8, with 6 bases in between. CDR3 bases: TGTGCCAGCAGCCAAGGACTTAAGCAGTACTTC. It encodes CASSQGLKQYF. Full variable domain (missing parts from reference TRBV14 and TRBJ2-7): EAGVTQFPSHSVIEKGQTVTLRCDPISGHDNLYWYRRVMGKEIKFLLHFVKESKQDESGMPNNRFLAERTGGTYSTLKVQPAELEDSGVYFCASSQGLKQYFGPGTRLTVT.

CDR3 loop: CASSKRPEGRKNTGELFF. The DNA for the CDR3 is TGTGCCAGCAGCAAGAGGCCGGAAGGCCGTAAGAACACCGGGGAGCTGTTTTTT. The J gene is TRBJ2-2, the V gene TRBV21-1; the table assigns TRBD2, which was not confirmed against the DNA. TRBV21-1 is deemed a pseudogene. The CDR3 sequence is 18 residues long.

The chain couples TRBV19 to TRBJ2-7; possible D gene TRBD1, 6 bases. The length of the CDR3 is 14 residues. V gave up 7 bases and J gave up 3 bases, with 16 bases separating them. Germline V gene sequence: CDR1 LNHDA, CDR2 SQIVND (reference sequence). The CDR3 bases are TGTGCCAGTACCATGACCCCAGGGGACTACGAGCAGTACTTC. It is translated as CASTMTPGDYEQYF.

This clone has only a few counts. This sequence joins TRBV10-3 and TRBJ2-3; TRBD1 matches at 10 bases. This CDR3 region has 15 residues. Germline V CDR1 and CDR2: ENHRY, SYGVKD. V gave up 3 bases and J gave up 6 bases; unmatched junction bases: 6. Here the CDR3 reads CAISEKKDRGDTQYF. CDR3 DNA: TGTGCCATCAGTGAAAAAAAGGACAGGGGGGATACGCAGTATTTT.